This T cell receptor (beta chain) was obtained from a study of blood T cell repertoires in COVID-19 (dated by TCRdb to about 2020). Concerning the study at large: The collaborator samples originated in the United States, Italy and Spain and spanned the acute and convalescent phases of COVID-19. Subjects who had been exposed to COVID-19, were actively infected with it, or had recovered from it provided the deeply sampled blood TCRbeta repertoires that made up the dataset. The prospective study material was composed of cDNA or gDNA derived from T cells, B-cell-depleted T cells, or PBMCs. Sample metadata almost always included a de-identified subject ID, COVID-19 status, age in years and sex. The samples were drawn from the first 160 participants of the ongoing ImmuneRACE study and from about 1,200 subjects provided by 6 global collaborators. Where available, HLA class I and class II types were taken from metadata supplied by the sample provider and were not determined by assay-based typing. The repertoires were made available in a free public database intended to serve as a resource for research on the immune response to SARS-CoV-2. Here is what the overall study found, with its caveats: How much clinical and demographic metadata was included differed by source and by participant, and the metadata was provided uncurated.

Comment on this clone: No cognate antigen has been identified for it. No much larger clone exists at a distance of one base, and base qualities are not known.

One collaborating source in Seattle enrolled patients while the patients were actively infected and followed the patients over time throughout the course of disease. The collaborating institutions used their own protocols to collect whole blood in K2EDTA tubes. For TCRbeta analysis, collaborators shipped samples in one of three forms: frozen whole blood, isolated PBMCs, or DNA extracted from either of those sample types. TCRbeta CDR3 regions were amplified from genomic DNA using the immunoSEQ Assay, a bias-controlled multiplex PCR. Processing in the source paper ran as follows. The number of nucleated cells in each sample was estimated by amplification of reference gene primers within the assay. To quantify the absolute abundance of each unique TCRbeta CDR3 rearrangement, sequence reads were collapsed and filtered. Productive Simpson clonality was computed per sample as the square root of Simpson's diversity index over productive rearrangements. The clones in this table, taken by TCRdb from immuneACCESS, are in-frame only. Not every clone is retained; where verified, under half of the shortfall comes from an unresolved V gene, and the cause of the rest is unknown. V, J and clone size derive from that table, while D and trimming were established from the DNA sequence. This sample gives over 150,000 clones in total; more than 80% of them show up just once. The ten largest clones represent roughly 12% of the sample.

The specimen was peripheral blood. This TCR derives from a woman of 80 years or more with COVID-19, enrolled during active disease.

The bases are TGTGCCAGCAATCCAGGGAGGGGTCAGCCCCAGCATTTT. The resulting protein is CASNPGRGQPQHF. The sequence joins TRBV6-5 to TRBJ1-5; perhaps TRBD1 is the D gene, with 5 bases matching. The CDR3 covers 13 residues, taking in both the cysteine and the phenylalanine. The retained sequence is limited to the CDR3, 39 bases, with the frame set at the first base. Trimming costs V 7 bases and J 6 bases, and their ends lie 13 bases apart. CDR1 and CDR2 are drawn from the germline V gene: MNHEY, SVGAGI.